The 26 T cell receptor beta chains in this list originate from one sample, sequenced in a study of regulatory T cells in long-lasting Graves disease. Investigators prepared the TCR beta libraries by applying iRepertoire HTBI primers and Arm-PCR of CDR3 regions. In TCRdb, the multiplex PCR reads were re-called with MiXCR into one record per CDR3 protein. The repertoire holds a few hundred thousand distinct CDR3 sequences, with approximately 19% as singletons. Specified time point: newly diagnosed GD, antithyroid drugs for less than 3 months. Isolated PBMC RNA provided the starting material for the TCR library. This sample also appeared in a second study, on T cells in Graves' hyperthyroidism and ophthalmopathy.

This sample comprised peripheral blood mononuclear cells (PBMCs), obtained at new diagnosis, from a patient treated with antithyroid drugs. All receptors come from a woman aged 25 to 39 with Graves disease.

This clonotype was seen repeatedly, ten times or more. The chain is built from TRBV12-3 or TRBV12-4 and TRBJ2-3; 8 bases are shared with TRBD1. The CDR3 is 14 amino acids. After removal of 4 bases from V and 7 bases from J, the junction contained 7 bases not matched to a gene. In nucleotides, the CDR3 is TGTGCCAGCAGTTCGACAGGGGAGTCAAATACGCAGTATTTT. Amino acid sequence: CASSSTGESNTQYF.

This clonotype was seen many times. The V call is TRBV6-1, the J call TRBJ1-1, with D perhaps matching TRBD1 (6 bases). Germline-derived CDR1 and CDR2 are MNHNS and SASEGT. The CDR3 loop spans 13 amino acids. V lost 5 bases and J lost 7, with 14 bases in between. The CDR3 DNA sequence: TGTGCCAGCAGTACCGACAGGCAATATGAAGCTTTCTTT. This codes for CASSTDRQYEAFF.

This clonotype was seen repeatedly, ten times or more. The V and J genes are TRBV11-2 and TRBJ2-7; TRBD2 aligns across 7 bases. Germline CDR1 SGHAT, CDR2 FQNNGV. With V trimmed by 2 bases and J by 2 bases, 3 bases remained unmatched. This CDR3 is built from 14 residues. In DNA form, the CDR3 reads TGTGCCAGCAGCTTAACTAGCGTCACCTACGAGCAGTACTTC. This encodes CASSLTSVTYEQYF.

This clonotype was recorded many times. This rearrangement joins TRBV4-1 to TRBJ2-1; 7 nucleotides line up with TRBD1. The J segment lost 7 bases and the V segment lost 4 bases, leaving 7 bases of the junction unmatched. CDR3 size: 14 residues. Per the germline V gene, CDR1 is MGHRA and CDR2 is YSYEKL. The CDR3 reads CASSRTLQGNEQFF. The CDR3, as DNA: TGCGCCAGCAGCCGGACCCTACAGGGGAATGAGCAGTTCTTC.

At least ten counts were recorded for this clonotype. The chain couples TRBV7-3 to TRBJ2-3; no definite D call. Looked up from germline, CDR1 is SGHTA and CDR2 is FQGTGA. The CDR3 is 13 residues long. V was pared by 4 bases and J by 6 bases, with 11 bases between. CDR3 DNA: TGTGCCAGCAGCTCCATCCGGGCGGATACGCAGTATTTT. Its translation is CASSSIRADTQYF.

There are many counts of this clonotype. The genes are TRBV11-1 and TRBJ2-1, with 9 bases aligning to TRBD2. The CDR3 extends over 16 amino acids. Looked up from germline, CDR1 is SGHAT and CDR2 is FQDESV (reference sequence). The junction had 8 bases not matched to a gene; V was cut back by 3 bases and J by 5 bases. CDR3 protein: CASSFSRGGRHNEQFF. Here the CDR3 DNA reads TGTGCCAGCAGCTTCTCGCGGGGGGGCCGCCACAATGAGCAGTTCTTC.

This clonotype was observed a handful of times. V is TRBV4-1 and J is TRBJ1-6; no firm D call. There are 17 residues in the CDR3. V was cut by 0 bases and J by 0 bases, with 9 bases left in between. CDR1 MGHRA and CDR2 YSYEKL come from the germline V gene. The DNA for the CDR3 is TGCGCCAGCAGCCAAGAAAACGAGAGCTCCTATAATTCACCCCTCCACTTT. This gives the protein CASSQENESSYNSPLHF.

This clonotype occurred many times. CDR3 nucleotide sequence: TGCAGTGCCAGGACAGGGCGGACCTACGAGCAGTACTTC. Translating it yields CSARTGRTYEQYF. The chain joins TRBV20-1 to TRBJ2-7; 8 bases match TRBD1. The CDR3 is made up of 13 amino acids. Germline CDR1 and CDR2: DFQATT and SNEGSKA (reference sequence). The J segment lost 2 bases and the V segment lost 6 bases, leaving 6 bases of the junction unmatched.

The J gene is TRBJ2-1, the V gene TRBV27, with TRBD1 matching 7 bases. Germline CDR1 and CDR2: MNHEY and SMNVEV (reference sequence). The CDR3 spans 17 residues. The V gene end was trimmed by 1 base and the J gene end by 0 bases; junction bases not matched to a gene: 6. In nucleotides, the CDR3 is TGTGCCAGCAGTTTATATTATGGGGACAGCTCCTACAATGAGCAGTTCTTC. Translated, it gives CASSLYYGDSSYNEQFF.

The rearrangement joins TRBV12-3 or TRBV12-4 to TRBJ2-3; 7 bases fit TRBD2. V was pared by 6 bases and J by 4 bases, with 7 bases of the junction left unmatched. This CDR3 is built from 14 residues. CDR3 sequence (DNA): TGTGCCAGCAGCTTACTCCGGGAGGCAGATACGCAGTATTTT. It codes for CASSLLREADTQYF.

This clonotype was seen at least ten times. The DNA for the CDR3 is TGTGCCAGCAGTGCCGGGGGAGGGCGCAACTATGGCTACACCTTC. Residues: CASSAGGGRNYGYTF. The chain links TRBV6-2 or TRBV6-3 to TRBJ1-2; tentatively, D is TRBD1 (5 bases). The V gene lost 5 bases and the J gene lost 2 bases, with 15 bases spanning the gap. There are 15 residues in the CDR3. Looked up from germline, CDR1 is MNHEY and CDR2 is SVGEGT.

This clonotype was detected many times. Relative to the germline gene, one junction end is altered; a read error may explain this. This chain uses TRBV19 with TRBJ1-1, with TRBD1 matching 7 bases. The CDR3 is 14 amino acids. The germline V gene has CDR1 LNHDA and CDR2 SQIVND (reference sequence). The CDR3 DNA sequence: TGTGCCAGTAGTATTCGCAGGGGGAGCACTGAAACTTTCTTT. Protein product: CASSIRRGSTETFF.

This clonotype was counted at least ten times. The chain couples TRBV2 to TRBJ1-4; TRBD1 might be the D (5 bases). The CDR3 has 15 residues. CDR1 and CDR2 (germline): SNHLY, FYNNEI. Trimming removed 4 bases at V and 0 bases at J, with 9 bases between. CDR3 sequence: CASSGRQPTNEKLFF. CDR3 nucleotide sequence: TGTGCCAGCAGTGGCCGACAGCCAACTAATGAAAAACTGTTTTTT.

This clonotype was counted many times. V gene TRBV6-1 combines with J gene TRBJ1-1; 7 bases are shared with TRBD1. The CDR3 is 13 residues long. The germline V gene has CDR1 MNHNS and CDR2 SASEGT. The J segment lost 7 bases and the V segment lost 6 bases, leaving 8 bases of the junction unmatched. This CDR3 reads CASSLRQGVEAFF. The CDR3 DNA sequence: TGTGCCAGCAGCCTCCGACAGGGCGTTGAAGCTTTCTTT.

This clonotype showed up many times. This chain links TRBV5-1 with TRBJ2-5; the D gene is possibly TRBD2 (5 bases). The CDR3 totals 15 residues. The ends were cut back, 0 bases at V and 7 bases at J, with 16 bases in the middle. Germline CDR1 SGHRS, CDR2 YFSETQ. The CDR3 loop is CASSLAIGETGTQYF. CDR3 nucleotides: TGCGCCAGCAGCTTGGCCATCGGGGAGACGGGGACCCAGTACTTC.

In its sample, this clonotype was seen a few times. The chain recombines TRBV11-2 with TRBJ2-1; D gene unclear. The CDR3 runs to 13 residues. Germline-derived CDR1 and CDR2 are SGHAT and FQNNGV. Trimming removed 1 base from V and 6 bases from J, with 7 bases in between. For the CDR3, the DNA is TGTGCCAGCAGCTTAGTCTGGGTCAATGAGCAGTTCTTC. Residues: CASSLVWVNEQFF.

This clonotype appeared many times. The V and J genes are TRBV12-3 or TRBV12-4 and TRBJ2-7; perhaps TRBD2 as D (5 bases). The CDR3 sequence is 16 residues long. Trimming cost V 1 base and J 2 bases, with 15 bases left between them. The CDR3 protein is CASSLVARNSTYEQYF. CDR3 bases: TGTGCCAGCAGTTTAGTAGCGCGAAATAGCACCTACGAGCAGTACTTC.

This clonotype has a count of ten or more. The CDR3 protein is CASSAWTGERAFF. CDR3 coding DNA: TGTGCCAGCAGCGCTTGGACAGGGGAACGGGCTTTCTTT. The chain joins TRBV7-9 to TRBJ1-1, with TRBD1 identical over 9 bases. With 5 bases clipped from V and 11 bases from J, the junction kept 9 bases outside the gene matches. This CDR3 comprises 13 residues. CDR1 is SEHNR, CDR2 FQNEAQ, per germline (reference sequence).

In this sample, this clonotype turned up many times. CDR3 loop: CASSGPGTSGRTSSYEQYF. CDR3 DNA sequence: TGTGCCAGCAGTGGACCCGGGACTAGCGGGAGGACAAGCTCCTACGAGCAGTACTTC. V is TRBV2 and J is TRBJ2-7; 15 bases map to TRBD2. Per the germline V gene, CDR1 is SNHLY and CDR2 is FYNNEI. V dropped 4 bases and J dropped 0; count of bases not matched to a gene: 10. The CDR3 consists of 19 residues.

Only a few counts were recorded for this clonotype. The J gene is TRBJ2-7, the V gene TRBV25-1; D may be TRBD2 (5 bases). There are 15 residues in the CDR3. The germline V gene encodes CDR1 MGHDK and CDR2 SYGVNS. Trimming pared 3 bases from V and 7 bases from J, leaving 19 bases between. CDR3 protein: CASSDQVWSTGEQYF. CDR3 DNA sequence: TGTGCCAGCAGTGATCAGGTGTGGTCTACGGGGGAGCAGTACTTC.

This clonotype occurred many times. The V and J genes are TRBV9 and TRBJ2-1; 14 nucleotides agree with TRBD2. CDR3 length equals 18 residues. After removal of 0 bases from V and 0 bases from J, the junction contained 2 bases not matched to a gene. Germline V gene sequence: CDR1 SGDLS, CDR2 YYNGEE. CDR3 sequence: CASSVGTSGRSSYNEQFF. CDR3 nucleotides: TGTGCCAGCAGCGTAGGGACTAGCGGGAGGTCCTCCTACAATGAGCAGTTCTTC.

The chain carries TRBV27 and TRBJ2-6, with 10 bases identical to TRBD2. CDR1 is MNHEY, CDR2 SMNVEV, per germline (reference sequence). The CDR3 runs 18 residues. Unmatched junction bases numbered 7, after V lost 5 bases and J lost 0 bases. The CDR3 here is CASSPRAGGLSGANVLTF. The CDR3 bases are TGTGCCAGCAGTCCAAGAGCGGGAGGGCTCTCTGGGGCCAACGTCCTGACTTTC.

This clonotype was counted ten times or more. The CDR3 protein is CASSAPGSSSTDTQYF. CDR3 nucleotides: TGTGCCAGCAGTGCCCCCGGGTCCAGCAGCACAGATACGCAGTATTTT. V is TRBV28 and J is TRBJ2-3; D remains ambiguous. CDR3 length: 16 residues. V gave up 5 bases and J gave up 0 bases, with 15 bases separating them. The germline gives CDR1 MDHEN, CDR2 SYDVKM.

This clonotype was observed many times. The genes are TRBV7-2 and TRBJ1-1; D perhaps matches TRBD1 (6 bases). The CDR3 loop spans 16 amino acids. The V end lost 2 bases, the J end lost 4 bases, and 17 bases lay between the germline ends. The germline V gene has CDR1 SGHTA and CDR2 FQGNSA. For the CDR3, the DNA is TGTGCCAGCAGCTTAAGCAGGACAGCTACCCGCACTGAAGCTTTCTTT. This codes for CASSLSRTATRTEAFF.

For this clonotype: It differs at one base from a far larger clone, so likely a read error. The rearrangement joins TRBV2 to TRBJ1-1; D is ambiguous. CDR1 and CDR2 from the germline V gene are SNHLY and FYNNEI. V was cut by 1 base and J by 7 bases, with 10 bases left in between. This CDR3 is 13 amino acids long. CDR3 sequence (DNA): TGTGCCAGCAGTGAAGATGGAAGGCATGAAGCTTTCTTT. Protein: CASSEDGRHEAFF.

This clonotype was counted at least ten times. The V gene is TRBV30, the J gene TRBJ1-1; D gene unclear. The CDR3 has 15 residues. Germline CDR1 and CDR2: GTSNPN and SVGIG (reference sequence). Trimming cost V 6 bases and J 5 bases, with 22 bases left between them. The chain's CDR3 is CACDQPRVLLTEAFF. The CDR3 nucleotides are TGTGCCTGTGACCAACCTCGGGTCCTCTTAACTGAAGCTTTCTTT.